Listed below are T cell receptor beta chains from one sample, sequenced in a study of molecular identifiers for immune sequencing clone quantification. TCRdb reanalysed the PCR reads using MiXCR and keeps one entry per CDR3 protein. The sample lists more than 450,000 distinct CDR3 sequences, 25% occurring once. The sample consisted of naive CD8+ T cells from blood, with Jurkat cell RNA spiked in. The receptor set was obtained from a human donor in good health. Some libraries in this study had Jurkat cell RNA spiked in. The CDR3 runs from the conserved cysteine through the conserved F or W. Fields, in order: D gene, J gene, V gene, clone size, CDR3 DNA, CDR3 protein. The D gene is left open where the match is weak. Not every row has a clone size; where given, it reads once, few, many or a size class.

D: .
J: TRBJ2-5
V: TRBV12-3/TRBV12-4
size: many
DNA: TGTGCCAGCAGTTTGTTCGGGGTCGAGACCCAGTACTTC
CDR3: CASSLFGVETQYF

D: .
J: TRBJ2-1
V: TRBV29-1
size: .
DNA: TGCAGCGTTGAAGTGACGAACAATGAGCAGTTCTTC
CDR3: CSVEVTNNEQFF

D: .
J: TRBJ1-5
V: TRBV6-2/TRBV6-3
size: .
DNA: TGTGCCAGCAGCAGGACAGAGGTGTCCCTTGAGCCCCAGCATTTT
CDR3: CASSRTEVSLEPQHF

D: .
J: TRBJ2-7
V: TRBV4-3
size: many
DNA: TGCGCCAGCAGCCGCCGACTAGTCTCCGAGCAGTACTTC
CDR3: CASSRRLVSEQYF

D: TRBD1
J: TRBJ2-7
V: TRBV19
size: .
DNA: TGTGCCAGTATGAGTACAGGGGGCGGCTACGAGCAGTACTTC
CDR3: CASMSTGGGYEQYF

D: .
J: TRBJ2-5
V: TRBV7-2
size: many
DNA: TGTGCCAGCAGCTGGTGGGGGGAAGAGACCCAGTACTTC
CDR3: CASSWWGEETQYF

D: .
J: TRBJ1-1
V: TRBV27
size: .
DNA: TGTGCCAGCAGTTTTTCGGGGGACGCGGAAGCTTTCTTT
CDR3: CASSFSGDAEAFF

D: .
J: TRBJ1-1
V: TRBV11-2
size: .
DNA: TGTGCCAGCAGCCCCATTTGGGGCACTGAAGCTTTCTTT
CDR3: CASSPIWGTEAFF

D: .
J: TRBJ1-1
V: TRBV14
size: many
DNA: TGTGCCAGCAGCCAATACTTCGGCACTGAAGCTTTCTTT
CDR3: CASSQYFGTEAFF

D: TRBD1
J: TRBJ1-3
V: TRBV6-5
size: .
DNA: TGTGCCAGCAGTTACGGGACAGACTCTGGAAACACCATATATTTT
CDR3: CASSYGTDSGNTIYF

D: .
J: TRBJ1-2
V: TRBV4-1
size: few
DNA: TGCGCCAGCAGCCATACGTCTCAGGGGAGTATTGGCTACACCTTC
CDR3: CASSHTSQGSIGYTF

D: .
J: TRBJ1-2
V: TRBV29-1
size: many
DNA: TGCAGCGTTGTACAGGCAGCATATGGCTACACCTTC
CDR3: CSVVQAAYGYTF

D: .
J: TRBJ2-3
V: TRBV27
size: .
DNA: TGTGCCAGCGGTTTATCTGGGATTGTTACAGATACGCAGTATTTT
CDR3: CASGLSGIVTDTQYF

D: .
J: TRBJ1-6
V: TRBV6-2/TRBV6-3
size: many
DNA: TGTGCCAGCAGTTACGGGCTGACAGGACAAAATTCACCCCTCCACTTT
CDR3: CASSYGLTGQNSPLHF

D: .
J: TRBJ2-3
V: TRBV29-1
size: many
DNA: TGCAGCGTGCAGGAATATACGCAGTATTTT
CDR3: CSVQEYTQYF

D: .
J: TRBJ1-1
V: TRBV11-2
size: few
DNA: TGTGCCAGCACCCTCGTACCCTGGGACACTGAAGCTTTCTTT
CDR3: CASTLVPWDTEAFF

D: .
J: TRBJ2-7
V: TRBV19
size: .
DNA: TGTGCCAGTAGTGAACAAGGATGGGAGCAGTACTTC
CDR3: CASSEQGWEQYF

D: .
J: TRBJ1-1
V: TRBV6-2/TRBV6-3
size: many
DNA: TGTGCCAGCAAAGATGCTCAGAACACTGAAGCTTTCTTT
CDR3: CASKDAQNTEAFF

D: TRBD2
J: TRBJ2-7
V: TRBV5-4
size: .
DNA: TGTGCCAGCAGCTCCCGGGAGGCCCCTTACGAGCAGTACTTC
CDR3: CASSSREAPYEQYF

D: .
J: TRBJ1-5
V: TRBV27
size: few
DNA: TGTGCCAGCAGTTTCGGCAGGTCTCAGCCCCAGCATTTT
CDR3: CASSFGRSQPQHF

D: TRBD1
J: TRBJ2-5
V: TRBV15
size: .
DNA: TGTGCCACCAGCAGAGTGGGACAGGGGGCTGGTCGGGAGACCCAGTACTTC
CDR3: CATSRVGQGAGRETQYF

D: .
J: TRBJ2-7
V: TRBV7-9
size: many
DNA: TGTGCCAGCAGCTCCGGGCCGAAGAATGGCCACGAGCAGTACTTC
CDR3: CASSSGPKNGHEQYF

D: .
J: TRBJ1-5
V: TRBV19
size: few
DNA: TGTGCCAGCAGCGAGAGCAGTCAGCCCCAGCATTTT
CDR3: CASSESSQPQHF

D: .
J: TRBJ2-1
V: TRBV29-1
size: many
DNA: TGCAGCCCGAAGCTAGGGACCTACAATGAGCAGTTCTTC
CDR3: CSPKLGTYNEQFF

D: .
J: TRBJ2-7
V: TRBV3-1
size: .
DNA: TGTGCCAGCAGCCAAGCAAGCGACTACGAGCAGTACTTC
CDR3: CASSQASDYEQYF

D: .
J: TRBJ2-3
V: TRBV28
size: many
DNA: TGTGCCAGCAGTTTACTAGCGTCTAGCACAGATACGCAGTATTTT
CDR3: CASSLLASSTDTQYF

D: TRBD1
J: TRBJ2-6
V: TRBV12-5
size: .
DNA: TGTGCTAGTGGTATGGACAGGTATTCAGCTGGGGCCAACGTCCTGACTTTC
CDR3: CASGMDRYSAGANVLTF

D: .
J: TRBJ2-6
V: TRBV19
size: .
DNA: TGTGCCAGTAGCTCCAGGGCCAACGTCCTGACTTTC
CDR3: CASSSRANVLTF

D: TRBD2
J: TRBJ2-1
V: TRBV3-1
size: .
DNA: TGTGCCAGCAGCCAAGTTCTAGCGGGACACAATGAGCAGTTCTTC
CDR3: CASSQVLAGHNEQFF

D: .
J: TRBJ2-1
V: TRBV7-9
size: .
DNA: TGTGCCATCCCGACGACCTCCTACAATGAGCAGTTCTTC
CDR3: CAIPTTSYNEQFF

D: .
J: TRBJ2-3
V: TRBV6-2/TRBV6-3
size: many
DNA: TGTGCCAGCAAAAGAGGACTGCTGACAGATACGCAGTATTTT
CDR3: CASKRGLLTDTQYF

D: .
J: TRBJ2-5
V: TRBV20-1
size: .
DNA: TGCAGTGCTAGAGACTTTCGGGCAGAAGAGACCCAGTACTTC
CDR3: CSARDFRAEETQYF

D: .
J: TRBJ2-3
V: TRBV12-3/TRBV12-4
size: many
DNA: TGTGCCAGCAGAACCGGGACATCGGAAAGTGAGGCAGATACGCAGTATTTT
CDR3: CASRTGTSESEADTQYF

D: TRBD1
J: TRBJ1-2
V: TRBV4-3
size: few
DNA: TGCGCCAGCAGCCAAGCCGGGGGACAGAACTATGGCTACACCTTC
CDR3: CASSQAGGQNYGYTF

D: .
J: TRBJ2-3
V: TRBV4-1
size: many
DNA: TGCGCCAGCAGCCAAGCCCCTGCGAGCACAGATACGCAGTATTTT
CDR3: CASSQAPASTDTQYF

D: .
J: TRBJ2-7
V: TRBV4-3
size: .
DNA: TGCGCCAGCAGCCAAGATTGGGCAGGGGATCTCGAGCAGTACTTC
CDR3: CASSQDWAGDLEQYF

D: TRBD1
J: TRBJ2-2
V: TRBV20-1
size: .
DNA: TGCAGTGCTTCCGCAGGACAGGGGGGAAACACCGGGGAGCTGTTTTTT
CDR3: CSASAGQGGNTGELFF

D: TRBD1
J: TRBJ2-7
V: TRBV28
size: many
DNA: TGTGCCAGCAGTCTGGGACAGCTTTACGAGCAGTACTTC
CDR3: CASSLGQLYEQYF

D: .
J: TRBJ2-7
V: TRBV4-2
size: few
DNA: TGTGCCAGCAGCCCTCGGGCAGGGGCCTGGTCCGAGAACTACGAGCAGTACTTC
CDR3: CASSPRAGAWSENYEQYF

D: TRBD1
J: TRBJ2-2
V: TRBV2
size: many
DNA: TGTGCCAGCAGTGAAGACAGGGGACGTACGAACACCGGGGAGCTGTTTTTT
CDR3: CASSEDRGRTNTGELFF

D: .
J: TRBJ1-1
V: TRBV3-1
size: many
DNA: TGTGCCAGCAGCCAAGAGCGCGGGACACTCACTGAAGCTTTCTTT
CDR3: CASSQERGTLTEAFF

D: TRBD1
J: TRBJ2-7
V: TRBV4-3
size: .
DNA: TGCGCCCGCAGCCAAGAAGGGACAGGGCTATTCTCCTACGAGCAGTACTTC
CDR3: CARSQEGTGLFSYEQYF

D: .
J: TRBJ1-6
V: TRBV28
size: many
DNA: TGTGCCAGCAGTTACAGGGTTAGGAATTCACCCCTCCACTTT
CDR3: CASSYRVRNSPLHF

D: .
J: TRBJ1-4
V: TRBV7-9
size: .
DNA: TGTGCCAGCAGCGACACCGACCATGAAAAACTGTTTTTT
CDR3: CASSDTDHEKLFF

D: TRBD1
J: TRBJ2-1
V: TRBV11-2
size: few
DNA: TGTGCCAGCCGCGGATTGGACAGGTTATCCTACAATGAGCAGTTCTTC
CDR3: CASRGLDRLSYNEQFF

D: .
J: TRBJ2-5
V: TRBV29-1
size: few
DNA: TGCAGCGTTGTTGGCAGGGGAGAGACCCAGTACTTC
CDR3: CSVVGRGETQYF